This entry lists 32 T cell receptor beta chains sequenced from one sample in a study of CD8 T cells in Susac syndrome. RNA, at about 0.45 to 1 ug, was reverse transcribed with random hexamers. TCRdb reanalysed the immunoSEQ multiplex PCR reads using MiXCR and keeps one entry per CDR3 protein. The table records about 210,000 distinct CDR3 sequences, roughly 96% of them present only once. Sequenced sample: CD4+ T cells from PBMCs. These receptors were taken from a human donor with multiple sclerosis.

This chain uses TRBV14 with TRBJ2-3; tentatively, D is TRBD2 (6 bases). CDR1 and CDR2 from the germline V gene are SGHDN and FVKESK. The CDR3 loop spans 12 amino acids. Trimming took 8 bases from V and 7 from J, leaving 13 bases between them. The CDR3 nucleotides read TGTGCCAGCCGAGGGACTGGATATACGCAGTATTTT. This translates into CASRGTGYTQYF.

For the CDR3, the DNA is TGCAGTGCTAGTGTCCTAGCGGGAGATGAACTGGAGACCCAGTACTTC. This encodes CSASVLAGDELETQYF. The V gene is TRBV20-1, the J gene TRBJ2-5; the match to TRBD2 covers 10 bases. CDR3 size: 16 residues. Germline assignment: CDR1 DFQATT and CDR2 SNEGSKA (reference sequence). The junction had 12 bases not matched to a gene; V was cut back by 3 bases and J by 5 bases.

The rearrangement links TRBV13 to TRBJ2-7; D possibly corresponds to TRBD1 (6 bases). Germline-derived CDR1 and CDR2 are PRHDT and FYEKMQ (reference sequence). The CDR3 loop spans 15 amino acids. V lost 5 bases and J lost 2, with 16 bases in between. The CDR3 coding sequence is TGTGCCAGCAGCGCGGACGGGACAAACGCCTACGAGCAGTACTTC. Translating gives CASSADGTNAYEQYF.

The J gene is TRBJ1-1, the V gene TRBV20-1; no clear D gene. Looked up from germline, CDR1 is DFQATT and CDR2 is SNEGSKA (reference sequence). The CDR3 sequence is 12 residues long. V dropped 1 base and J dropped 3 bases, with 6 bases sitting between them. DNA of the CDR3: TGCAGTGCTAGAGTGAGGGACACTGAAGCTTTCTTT. This translates into CSARVRDTEAFF.

This chain connects TRBV6-2 or TRBV6-3 to TRBJ2-5; TRBD2 aligns across 11 bases. The germline CDR1 and CDR2 sequences are MNHEY and SVGEGT. This CDR3 comprises 15 residues. V was pared by 6 bases and J by 3 bases, with 6 bases of the junction left unmatched. The CDR3 is CASSLSGGVEETQYF. CDR3 DNA sequence: TGTGCCAGCAGCCTTAGCGGGGGGGTGGAAGAGACCCAGTACTTC.

The gene calls are TRBV20-1 and TRBJ1-1; D gene ambiguous. CDR3 length equals 14 residues. The germline V and J ends were trimmed by 0 bases and 0 bases, with 8 bases remaining between them. The germline V gene has CDR1 DFQATT and CDR2 SNEGSKA (reference sequence). As DNA, the CDR3 is TGCAGTGCTAGAGATCCAGTCCTGAACACTGAAGCTTTCTTT. It yields the protein CSARDPVLNTEAFF.

The chain uses TRBV29-1 and TRBJ2-6, with D hard to call. Germline CDR1 and CDR2: SQVTM and ANQGSEA. This CDR3 is built from 13 residues. The V and J ends lost 4 bases and 0 bases respectively, with 4 bases between them. CDR3 amino acids: CSVGHSGANVLTF. DNA for the CDR3: TGCAGCGTTGGGCACTCTGGGGCCAACGTCCTGACTTTC.

The chain links TRBV30 to TRBJ1-5; no firm D call. The germline V and J ends were trimmed by 8 bases and 1 base, with 15 bases remaining between them. The CDR3 contains 14 residues. The V gene's germline CDR1 is GTSNPN and CDR2 SVGIG (reference sequence). CDR3 residues: CALGYTLSNQPQHF. Here the CDR3 DNA reads TGTGCCCTAGGGTACACGCTGAGCAATCAGCCCCAGCATTTT.

This rearrangement joins TRBV29-1 to TRBJ2-2, with a possible D match to TRBD1 (5 bases). This CDR3 region has 12 residues. Trimming took 7 bases from V and 9 from J, leaving 15 bases between them. The germline gives CDR1 SQVTM, CDR2 ANQGSEA. The CDR3 DNA reads as TGCAGCGCCCGAAAACAGGAGCGGGAGCTGTTTTTT. This sequence encodes CSARKQERELFF.

The chain joins TRBV9 to TRBJ2-1; D gene unclear. Germline-derived CDR1 and CDR2 are SGDLS and YYNGEE. Deletions cut 0 bases from V and 3 bases from J, with 7 bases between. This CDR3 contains 14 residues. The CDR3 DNA reads TGTGCCAGCAGCGTAGTAGCCGGCTACAATGAGCAGTTCTTC. This translates into CASSVVAGYNEQFF.

The chain uses TRBV12-3 or TRBV12-4 and TRBJ2-1; D might be TRBD2 (5 bases). The CDR3 extends over 15 amino acids. Trimming stripped 1 base from V and 0 bases from J, with 7 bases between. CDR3 in amino acids: CASSLGLSSYNEQFF. CDR3 nucleotides: TGTGCCAGCAGTTTAGGACTAAGCTCCTACAATGAGCAGTTCTTC.

The chain carries TRBV2 and TRBJ1-5, with 11 bases that match TRBD1. CDR3 length equals 16 residues. V dropped 6 bases and J dropped 6; count of bases not matched to a gene: 10. Germline V gene lookup returns CDR1 SNHLY and CDR2 FYNNEI. The CDR3 loop reads CASRTGTGGSPQPQHF. The CDR3 region has the DNA TGTGCCAGCAGGACGGGGACAGGGGGATCCCCTCAGCCCCAGCATTTT. Complete variable domain (other parts from reference TRBV2 and TRBJ1-5): EPEVTQTPSHQVTQMGQEVILRCVPISNHLYFYWYRQILGQKVEFLVSFYNNEISEKSEIFDDQFSVERPDGSNFTLKIRSTKLEDSAMYFCASRTGTGGSPQPQHFGDGTRLSIL.

The count of this clonotype is one. This chain uses TRBV11-1 with TRBJ2-5; maybe TRBD2 (5 bases). The CDR3 is made up of 16 amino acids. CDR1 is SGHAT and CDR2 is FQDESV in the germline V gene (reference sequence). Trimming shortened V by 5 bases and J by 3 bases, and 19 bases separated the two germline ends. In DNA form, the CDR3 reads TGTGCCAGCAGCACCCCCGAGCGCCGGGGTAAAGAGACCCAGTACTTC. Translating it yields CASSTPERRGKETQYF.

The chain employs TRBV5-4 and TRBJ2-1; D is unclear. Germline loops: CDR1 SGHNT, CDR2 YYREEE (reference sequence). The CDR3 length is 14 residues. V was shortened by 0 bases and J by 7 bases, with 11 bases between the two germline ends. The CDR3 spells CASSLASKENEQFF. CDR3 sequence (DNA): TGTGCCAGCAGCTTGGCGTCTAAGGAAAATGAGCAGTTCTTC.

The chain employs TRBV12-3 or TRBV12-4 and TRBJ2-1; the D gene is possibly TRBD2 (5 bases). V was shortened by 6 bases and J by 6 bases, with 15 bases between the two germline ends. The CDR3 sequence is 14 residues long. The CDR3 sequence is CASSPPASRNEQFF. The CDR3 nucleotides are TGTGCCAGCAGCCCGCCCGCTAGCCGCAATGAGCAGTTCTTC.

This clonotype was seen only once. This chain joins TRBV11-2 and TRBJ2-7; D is possibly TRBD2 (6 bases). Germline CDR1 is SGHAT and CDR2 is FQNNGV. The CDR3 is 14 residues long. V lost 0 bases to trimming and J lost 2 bases, with 8 bases between them. The CDR3 is CASSLDIAAYEQYF. The CDR3, as DNA: TGTGCCAGCAGCTTAGATATAGCGGCCTACGAGCAGTACTTC.

The CDR3: CSARGGRNYNEQFF. CDR3 coding DNA: TGCAGTGCTAGAGGGGGTAGGAACTACAATGAGCAGTTCTTC. The V gene is TRBV20-1, the J gene TRBJ2-1, with D uncertain. There are 14 residues in the CDR3. Trimming left V 1 base short and J 3 bases short, with 10 bases between. The germline V gene encodes CDR1 DFQATT and CDR2 SNEGSKA (reference sequence).

V is TRBV20-1 and J is TRBJ2-5, with 11 bases that match TRBD2. This CDR3 contains 18 residues. The V segment lost 0 bases and the J segment 5 bases; nucleotides outside the gene matches: 14. Germline V gene lookup returns CDR1 DFQATT and CDR2 SNEGSKA (reference sequence). CDR3 amino acids: CSARDLLAGGRATETQYF. The CDR3 DNA follows: TGCAGTGCTAGAGATTTGCTAGCGGGGGGACGGGCGACGGAGACCCAGTACTTC.

The V gene is TRBV5-1, the J gene TRBJ2-1; D could derive from TRBD1 or TRBD2 (5 bases each). The CDR3 is 13 amino acids. Trimming pared 7 bases from V and 4 bases from J, leaving 12 bases between. Germline V CDR1 and CDR2: SGHRS, YFSETQ. CDR3 DNA sequence: TGCGCCAGCGGGGGTGCTGATTACAATGAGCAGTTCTTC. This sequence encodes CASGGADYNEQFF.

The chain uses TRBV15 and TRBJ2-7; D is undetermined. Germline V lookup: CDR1 LNHNV, CDR2 YYDKDF (reference sequence). CDR3 length: 16 amino acids. V lost 0 bases and J lost 2, with 14 bases in between. In DNA form, the CDR3 reads TGTGCCACCAGCAGAGATACGTCGAGTATTACCTACGAGCAGTACTTC. It specifies CATSRDTSSITYEQYF.

Of note for this clonotype: The limits of the CDR3 on the DNA are not certain, so only TCRdb's listed CDR3 is given. The V gene is TRBV27, the J gene TRBJ1-2; the D call of TRBD1 is as the table states it, not checked on the DNA. Germline loops: CDR1 MNHEY, CDR2 SMNVEV (reference sequence). The CDR3 totals 18 residues, both ends included. CDR3 sequence reads: CASSSSSDRGEANYGYTF.

This sequence joins TRBV4-1 and TRBJ1-5; 9 bases fit TRBD1. CDR1 MGHRA and CDR2 YSYEKL come from the germline V gene. J was trimmed by 7 bases and V by 7 bases; bases with no gene match: 11. This CDR3 is built from 15 residues. The CDR3 nucleotides read TGCGCCAGCAAATATTCCGGGACAGGGAGCCAGCCCCAGCATTTT. Protein sequence: CASKYSGTGSQPQHF.

The chain combines TRBV28 with TRBJ2-7; 9 nucleotides match TRBD2. Looked up from germline, CDR1 is MDHEN and CDR2 is SYDVKM. J lost 5 bases, V lost 8 bases, and 13 bases had no gene match. The CDR3 extends over 15 amino acids. Written as DNA, the CDR3 is TGTGCCAGCCCGCCGCTCGGGACTAGCTTGGACGAGCAGTACTTC. It codes for CASPPLGTSLDEQYF. Full variable domain (rest looked up from reference TRBV28 and TRBJ2-7): DVKVTQSSRYLVKRTGEKVFLECVQDMDHENMFWYRQDPGLGLRLIYFSYDVKMKEKGDIPEGYSVSREKKERFSLILESASTNQTSMYLCASPPLGTSLDEQYFGPGTRLTVT.

This chain uses TRBV29-1 with TRBJ1-1; the D is unclear. From germline, CDR1 is SQVTM and CDR2 ANQGSEA. The V end lost 3 bases, the J end lost 13 bases, and 12 bases lay between the germline ends. The CDR3 runs to 10 residues. The CDR3 loop reads CSVEVGSGFF. The CDR3 DNA is TGCAGCGTTGAGGTAGGGTCGGGTTTCTTT. Using reference TRBV29-1 and TRBJ1-1 for the parts outside the CDR3, the full variable domain is SAVISQKPSRDICQRGTSLTIQCQVDSQVTMMFWYRQQPGQSLTLIATANQGSEATYESGFVIDKFPISRPNLTFSTLTVSNMSPEDSSIYLCSVEVGSGFFGQGTRLTVV.

V gene TRBV12-3 or TRBV12-4 combines with J gene TRBJ1-2; 7 bases are a match to TRBD1. The CDR3 has 13 residues. V dropped 6 bases and J dropped 7; count of bases not matched to a gene: 8. In DNA, the CDR3 is TGTGCCAGCAGCCCCGACAGGGTGGTTGGCTACACCTTC. Translation: CASSPDRVVGYTF.

The CDR3 DNA follows: TGTGCCAGCAGTTTTTCTTTTTCCGGGGAGCTGTTTTTT. It codes for CASSFSFSGELFF. This rearrangement joins TRBV28 to TRBJ2-2, with no clear D. CDR3 length equals 13 residues. The germline V gene has CDR1 MDHEN and CDR2 SYDVKM. Trimming removed 3 bases at V and 6 bases at J, with 8 bases between.

The chain has TRBV6-2 or TRBV6-3 and TRBJ2-7; 12 bases align to TRBD2. Germline V gene sequence: CDR1 MNHEY, CDR2 SVGEGT. J lost 3 bases, V lost 6 bases, and 9 bases had no gene match. CDR3 length equals 16 residues. In DNA, the CDR3 is TGTGCCAGCAGCTATGGACTAGCGGGACGAGACTACGAGCAGTACTTC. Translating gives CASSYGLAGRDYEQYF.

This chain joins TRBV27 and TRBJ2-1, with 7 bases that match TRBD1. There are 12 residues in the CDR3. The germline gives CDR1 MNHEY, CDR2 SMNVEV (reference sequence). Trimming at V came to 4 bases and at J to 9 bases, leaving 3 bases not matched to a gene. The CDR3: CASSSYRGEQFF. The CDR3 coding sequence is TGTGCCAGCAGTTCCTACAGGGGTGAGCAGTTCTTC.

The chain's CDR3 is CASSQNPSYEQYF. CDR3 coding DNA: TGTGCCAGCAGTCAGAATCCCTCCTACGAGCAGTACTTC. The chain joins TRBV2 to TRBJ2-7; D is ambiguous. Deletions cut 5 bases from V and 0 bases from J, with 8 bases between. The germline CDR1 and CDR2 sequences are SNHLY and FYNNEI. The CDR3 runs 13 residues.

The V gene is TRBV12-3 or TRBV12-4, the J gene TRBJ1-1; perhaps TRBD1 as D (5 bases). The CDR3 runs to 15 residues. With 6 bases removed from V and 2 bases from J, the gap between germline ends came to 16 bases. CDR3 in DNA: TGTGCCAGCAGCCCAATCGACAGAGTCAACACTGAAGCTTTCTTT. Its translation: CASSPIDRVNTEAFF.

The chain has TRBV9 and TRBJ2-7, with D uncertain. Germline CDR1 SGDLS, CDR2 YYNGEE. Trimming pared 0 bases from V and 3 bases from J, leaving 7 bases between. The CDR3 totals 13 residues. CDR3 protein: CASSVDMNYEQYF. CDR3 DNA: TGTGCCAGCAGCGTAGATATGAACTACGAGCAGTACTTC.

Concerning this clonotype itself: One end of the junction is discordant with germline, which a read error may explain. The rearrangement joins TRBV7-8 to TRBJ2-3; 8 bases match TRBD2. This CDR3 region has 15 residues. Germline CDR1 and CDR2: SGHVS and FQNEAQ. CDR3 protein: CASSLGRGGTDTQYF. CDR3 in DNA: TGTGCCAGTAGCTTAGGTCGGGGGGGTACAGATACGCAGTATTTT.